The T cell receptor (beta chain) described here comes from a study of T cell repertoires in cytomegalovirus infection. Study-wide background: Matching HLA type, along with CMV infection, was indicated by public TCR beta signatures.

Per the germline V gene, CDR1 is SEHNR and CDR2 is FQNEAQ (reference sequence). V gave up 1 base and J gave up 10 bases; unmatched junction bases: 6. The CDR3 runs 14 residues. Study-wide results and limits: HLA-C-restricted TCR beta clonotypes specific for CMV led the ex vivo response. CMV carriers having the relevant HLA were flagged by cumulative public TCR beta family frequency.

This clonotype appeared many times. What it binds is unknown. TCRdb re-derived calls from the reads in MiXCR, one entry per CDR3 protein. The sample has almost 550,000 distinct CDR3 sequences, more than 15% seen once. The clonotype was recovered from a human donor in good health (CMV status not recorded). Some clones in this sample may be carry-over from other donors' samples. Sequencing was done on a sample of CD8+ T cells from PBMCs. This rearrangement joins TRBV7-9 to TRBJ2-2; TRBD1 matches at 7 bases. CDR3 protein: CASSLVTGTEELFF. In DNA, the CDR3 is TGTGCCAGCAGCTTAGTCACAGGGACAGAGGAGCTGTTTTTT. Together with reference TRBV7-9 and TRBJ2-2, the CDR3 gives the full variable domain: DTGVSQNPRHKITKRGQNVTFRCDPISEHNRLYWYRQTLGQGPEFLTYFQNEAQLEKSRLLSDRFSAERPKGSFSTLEIQRTEQGDSAMYLCASSLVTGTEELFFGEGSRLTVL.